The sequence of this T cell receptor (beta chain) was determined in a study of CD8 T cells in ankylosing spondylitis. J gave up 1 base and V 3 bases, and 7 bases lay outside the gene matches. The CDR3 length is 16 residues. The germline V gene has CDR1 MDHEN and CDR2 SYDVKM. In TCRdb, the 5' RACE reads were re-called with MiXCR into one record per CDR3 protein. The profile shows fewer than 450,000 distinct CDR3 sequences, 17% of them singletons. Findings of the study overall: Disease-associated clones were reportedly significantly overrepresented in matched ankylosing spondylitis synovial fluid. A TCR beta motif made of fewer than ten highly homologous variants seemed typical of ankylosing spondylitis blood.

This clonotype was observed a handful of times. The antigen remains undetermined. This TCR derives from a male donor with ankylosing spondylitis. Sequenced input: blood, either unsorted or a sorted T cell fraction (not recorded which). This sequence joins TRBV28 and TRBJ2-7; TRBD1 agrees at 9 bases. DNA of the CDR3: TGTGCCAGCAGTTTCGAGGGGACAGGGAAATCCTACGAGCAGTACTTC. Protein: CASSFEGTGKSYEQYF. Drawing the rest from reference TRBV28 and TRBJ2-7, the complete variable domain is DVKVTQSSRYLVKRTGEKVFLECVQDMDHENMFWYRQDPGLGLRLIYFSYDVKMKEKGDIPEGYSVSREKKERFSLILESASTNQTSMYLCASSFEGTGKSYEQYFGPGTRLTVT.